This TCR beta chain is from a study of blood T cell repertoires in COVID-19. This clone was seen only a few times. Trimming took 5 bases from V and 5 from J, leaving 16 bases between them. The CDR3 is 15 amino acids. Germline values: CDR1 GTSNPN, CDR2 SVGIG (reference sequence). The table came from immunoSEQ multiplex PCR; TCRdb's copy has only in-frame clones and leaves some out. The repertoire includes 98,000 or so clones, 70% to 85% of them detected once, and less than 2% sits in the top ten. Sequencing was performed on peripheral blood. This clonotype was obtained from a woman in her thirties or forties with acute or convalescent COVID-19. The V gene is TRBV30, the J gene TRBJ1-6, with D possibly matching TRBD1 (5 bases). The CDR3 DNA reads as TGTGCCTGGGCAACAGGCGCCCATAATAATTCACCCCTCCACTTT. It translates to CAWATGAHNNSPLHF.